This TCR beta chain emerged from a study of human T cells and chemical hapten exposure. About the research overall: The upper back received 0.01% DPC by patch testing, with results read at 6 days. Enrolled patients were predominantly female and had alopecia areata, totalis or universalis. Overall study results and limits: Patch test score rose with PT1 expanded TCRs, significant at 8, 16, 32, not 4.

This sample's time point: patch test 1, 2 weeks after DPC sensitization. Regarding treatment: therapeutic diphenylcyclopropenone sensitization with weekly scalp DPC. As the library was built, unique molecular identifiers were attached to individual cDNA molecules. A single record per CDR3 protein comes from TCRdb applying MiXCR to the RACE reads. The table shows 180,000 or so distinct CDR3 sequences, with roughly 15% occurring only once. Details on this clonotype: What it recognizes is unknown.

Germline V lookup: CDR1 SQVTM, CDR2 ANQGSEA. J gave up 5 bases and V 4 bases, and 5 bases lay outside the gene matches. This CDR3 has 15 amino acids. V usage is TRBV29-1 and J usage is TRBJ2-7; 16 bases line up with TRBD2. This material consisted of whole blood, taken in connection with sensitization to the hapten diphenylcyclopropenone (DPC). This sequence was found in a woman aged 30 to 39 with alopecia areata. Some clones in this sample may be carry-over from other donors' samples. The CDR3 sequence: CSVGGTSGRANEQYF. As DNA, the CDR3 is TGCAGCGTTGGTGGGACTAGCGGGAGGGCCAACGAGCAGTACTTC.